The 25 T cell receptor beta chains reported below all come from one sample, sequenced in a study of OX40 agonist ivuxolimab in advanced cancers. The library was generated by the immunoSEQ multiplex PCR assay. TCRdb mirrors the immuneACCESS table, restricted to in-frame sequences. Some clones are absent from its copies; in checked studies, under half trace to an unresolved V gene, and the reason for the others is unknown. The sample table shows approximately 22,000 clones, and nearly 85% are seen once. Around 18% of the sample goes to the ten largest clones. The sample consisted of CD4+ or CD8+ T cells sorted from blood, taken in a trial of the OX40 agonist ivuxolimab. These receptors were obtained from an adult with an advanced solid tumor such as melanoma, head and neck, liver or kidney cancer.

The CDR3 nucleotides are TGTGCCAGCAGTCTAAGACTAGCGGGGGGGCCGGAGACCCAGTACTTC. Translating gives CASSLRLAGGPETQYF. The genes are TRBV2 and TRBJ2-5; the match to TRBD2 covers 14 bases. V lost 5 bases to trimming and J lost 5 bases; unmatched junction nucleotides: 7. The CDR3 runs to 16 residues. Germline values: CDR1 SNHLY, CDR2 FYNNEI.

The CDR3 DNA reads TGTGCCAGCAGCCGCCGGGACTACGAGCAGTACTTC. Translating gives CASSRRDYEQYF. This sequence joins TRBV6-6 and TRBJ2-7, with a tentative D call TRBD2 (5 bases). The CDR3 has 12 residues. V was trimmed by 6 bases and J by 3 bases, leaving 9 bases between them. Germline CDR1 is MNHNY and CDR2 is SVGAGI (reference sequence).

V usage is TRBV5-6 and J usage is TRBJ1-3, with 7 bases that match TRBD1. The CDR3 loop spans 15 amino acids. With 4 bases clipped from V and 0 bases from J, the junction kept 4 bases outside the gene matches. Germline CDR1 SGHDT, CDR2 YYEEEE. Here the CDR3 reads CASSLTGTSGNTIYF. In DNA, the CDR3 is TGTGCCAGCAGCCTGACAGGGACCTCTGGAAACACCATATATTTT.

V and J are TRBV6-6 and TRBJ1-1; D unclear. Germline values: CDR1 MNHNY, CDR2 SVGAGI (reference sequence). Trimming removed 2 bases at V and 0 bases at J, with 4 bases between. The CDR3 covers 13 residues. CDR3 sequence (DNA): TGTGCCAGCAGTTACCATCTGAACACTGAAGCTTTCTTT. As protein: CASSYHLNTEAFF.

The genes are TRBV11-2 and TRBJ2-7; 7 nucleotides agree with TRBD1. The CDR3 is 14 residues long. Per germline, CDR1 SGHAT and CDR2 FQNNGV. Losses at the gene ends were 5 bases for V and 3 bases for J; bases not matched to a gene: 7. CDR3 DNA sequence: TGTGCCAGCAGCGCCGGGACAGTCTACTACGAGCAGTACTTC. Translated: CASSAGTVYYEQYF.

This clone appeared a few times. CDR3 protein: CASSLDLSVAYEQYF. The DNA for the CDR3 is TGCGCCAGCAGCTTGGATCTTAGCGTGGCCTACGAGCAGTACTTC. The chain employs TRBV5-1 and TRBJ2-7; D is possibly TRBD2 (5 bases). Germline V CDR1 and CDR2: SGHRS, YFSETQ. V was trimmed by 0 bases and J by 2 bases, leaving 12 bases between them. The CDR3 spans 15 residues.

This clone is termed medium-sized. The J gene is TRBJ2-5, the V gene TRBV5-6, with D perhaps TRBD2 (6 bases). The V gene lost 0 bases and the J gene lost 4 bases, with 16 bases spanning the gap. CDR3 size: 16 residues. Germline V lookup: CDR1 SGHDT, CDR2 YYEEEE. CDR3 residues: CASSLGAGMQRETQYF. The CDR3 coding sequence is TGTGCCAGCAGCTTGGGGGCGGGAATGCAGAGAGAGACCCAGTACTTC.

In this sample, this clone turned up once. The V call is TRBV6-1, the J call TRBJ1-5; a weak D match, TRBD1 (5 bases). The germline gives CDR1 MNHNS, CDR2 SASEGT. V lost 2 bases and J 2 bases, leaving 7 bases between the germline ends. This CDR3 contains 14 residues. The CDR3: CASSEQGGNQPQHF. The CDR3 coding sequence is TGTGCCAGCAGTGAACAGGGAGGCAATCAGCCCCAGCATTTT.

On this clone itself: At one end the junction does not follow the germline gene, possibly because of a read error. The chain links TRBV9 to TRBJ1-2, with unresolved D. The CDR3 has 14 residues. Looked up from germline, CDR1 is SGDLS and CDR2 is YYNGEE. This CDR3 reads CASSVEDANHGYTF. The CDR3 coding sequence is TGTGCCAGCAGCGTAGAGGATGCTAACCATGGCTACACCTTC.

The chain carries TRBV28 and TRBJ1-2, with D possibly being TRBD1 (5 bases). This CDR3 has 15 amino acids. From germline, CDR1 is MDHEN and CDR2 SYDVKM. V gave up 11 bases and J gave up 4 bases, with 23 bases separating them. The CDR3 sequence: CAGQDRGTVGYGYTF. The CDR3 nucleotides read TGTGCCGGCCAAGACCGGGGGACGGTGGGCTATGGCTACACCTTC.

This sequence joins TRBV2 and TRBJ2-2; no clear D. Trimming shortened V by 8 bases and J by 5 bases, and 9 bases separated the two germline ends. The CDR3 is made up of 12 amino acids. Looked up from germline, CDR1 is SNHLY and CDR2 is FYNNEI. CDR3 DNA: TGTGCCAGCCGCGGAATTACCGGGGAGCTGTTTTTT. Protein product: CASRGITGELFF.

The gene calls are TRBV11-2 and TRBJ2-7, with 11 positions matching TRBD2. The germline gives CDR1 SGHAT, CDR2 FQNNGV. This CDR3 is 15 amino acids long. The ends lost 5 bases at V and 2 bases at J; junction bases unmatched: 5. In DNA form, the CDR3 reads TGTGCCAGCAGCCCAGGGACTAGCGGAGCCTACGAGCAGTACTTC. It specifies CASSPGTSGAYEQYF. Looking up the rest from reference TRBV11-2 and TRBJ2-7 gives the full variable domain: EAGVAQSPRYKIIEKRQSVAFWCNPISGHATLYWYQQILGQGPKLLIQFQNNGVVDDSQLPKDRFSAERLKGVDSTLKIQPAKLEDSAVYLCASSPGTSGAYEQYFGPGTRLTVT.

The genes are TRBV7-9 and TRBJ1-1; D is unclear. The CDR3 sequence is 14 residues long. The germline V and J ends were trimmed by 3 bases and 0 bases, with 8 bases remaining between them. Germline CDR1 reads SEHNR; CDR2 reads FQNEAQ (reference sequence). The CDR3 is CASSFTAMNTEAFF. In nucleotides, the CDR3 is TGTGCCAGCAGCTTCACAGCGATGAACACTGAAGCTTTCTTT.

The gene calls are TRBV14 and TRBJ1-1, with D unresolved. Germline V CDR1 and CDR2: SGHDN, FVKESK. V lost 8 bases and J lost 7, with 17 bases in between. The CDR3 consists of 13 residues. The chain's CDR3 is CASSNERASEAFF. The CDR3, as DNA: TGTGCCAGCTCTAACGAGAGGGCCAGTGAAGCTTTCTTT.

This rearrangement joins TRBV15 to TRBJ1-1, with D perhaps matching TRBD1 (5 bases). V shed 5 bases and J shed 5 bases, with 15 bases lying between them. From germline, CDR1 is LNHNV and CDR2 YYDKDF (reference sequence). CDR3 length: 14 residues. The CDR3 region is CATSQGIGGTEAFF. DNA of the CDR3: TGTGCCACCAGCCAAGGTATTGGGGGTACTGAAGCTTTCTTT.

This sequence joins TRBV7-8 and TRBJ2-7, with TRBD1 matching over 10 bases. Germline V lookup: CDR1 SGHVS, CDR2 FQNEAQ. The CDR3 extends over 18 amino acids. V was pared by 7 bases and J by 3 bases, with 18 bases of the junction left unmatched. The CDR3 bases are TGTGCCAGCACCCTCCAAACGGCGTATAGGGACAGGGGCTACGAGCAGTACTTC. It yields the protein CASTLQTAYRDRGYEQYF.

The chain carries TRBV7-9 and TRBJ2-1, with a tentative D call TRBD2 (6 bases). Germline V lookup: CDR1 SEHNR, CDR2 FQNEAQ (reference sequence). CDR3 size: 13 residues. With 10 bases removed from V and 0 bases from J, the gap between germline ends came to 10 bases. The CDR3 loop reads CATRDSSYNEQFF. The CDR3 bases are TGTGCCACCCGGGACTCCTCCTACAATGAGCAGTTCTTC.

The rearrangement joins TRBV19 to TRBJ2-1; 9 nucleotides match TRBD2. The CDR3 has 17 amino acids. Trimming removed 3 bases from V and 2 bases from J; junction bases left unmatched: 8. Per the germline V gene, CDR1 is LNHDA and CDR2 is SQIVND (reference sequence). The CDR3, as DNA: TGTGCCAGTAGTATCGATTTGGCTAGCGGGACCTACAATGAGCAGTTCTTC. Translating it yields CASSIDLASGTYNEQFF.

The chain joins TRBV19 to TRBJ2-1; D might be TRBD1 or TRBD2, each matching 7 bases. The CDR3 consists of 17 residues. From germline, CDR1 is LNHDA and CDR2 SQIVND (reference sequence). Trimming pared 3 bases from V and 2 bases from J, leaving 17 bases between. CDR3 sequence: CASSIPDPGGAYNEQFF. DNA of the CDR3: TGTGCCAGTAGTATCCCCGACCCAGGGGGGGCCTACAATGAGCAGTTCTTC.

The chain recombines TRBV6-5 with TRBJ1-2; 9 positions match TRBD1. Germline values: CDR1 MNHEY, CDR2 SVGAGI. V was clipped by 2 bases and J by 7 bases; unmatched bases: 2. The CDR3 has 13 amino acids. This CDR3 reads CASSYTGGSGYTF. In DNA form, the CDR3 reads TGTGCCAGCAGTTACACAGGGGGCTCTGGCTACACCTTC.

The chain employs TRBV5-4 and TRBJ1-1, with no clear D. V dropped 1 base and J dropped 8 bases, with 6 bases sitting between them. The germline CDR1 and CDR2 sequences are SGHNT and YYREEE (reference sequence). The CDR3 has 11 amino acids. Written as DNA, the CDR3 is TGTGCCAGCAGCTTGAGGGAGGAAGCTTTCTTT. Translated: CASSLREEAFF.

The chain joins TRBV10-1 to TRBJ2-7; TRBD1 aligns across 9 bases. Germline values: CDR1 WNHNN, CDR2 SYGVQD (reference sequence). V lost 3 bases and J lost 12; bases outside the gene matches: 6. This CDR3 is 12 amino acids long. The CDR3 DNA sequence: TGCGCCAGCAGTGATAGGGACAGGGCCTCGTACTTC. Amino acid sequence: CASSDRDRASYF.

The chain has TRBV5-5 and TRBJ2-7, with D hard to call. V lost 1 base to trimming and J lost 2 bases, with 7 bases between them. Germline CDR1 and CDR2: SGHKS and YYEKEE (reference sequence). This CDR3 is 13 amino acids long. CDR3 residues: CASSLTETYEQYF. For the CDR3, the DNA is TGTGCCAGCAGCTTGACGGAGACCTACGAGCAGTACTTC.

The V and J genes are TRBV9 and TRBJ2-2; no definite D call. CDR1 is SGDLS and CDR2 is YYNGEE in the germline V gene. The V and J ends lost 3 bases and 5 bases respectively, with 2 bases between them. This CDR3 has 11 amino acids. CDR3 DNA: TGTGCCAGCAGCGGGACCGGGGAGCTGTTTTTT. It codes for CASSGTGELFF.

As concerns this clone: The sample holds other DNA sequences that translate to the same CDR3. The chain uses TRBV7-2 and TRBJ1-2; D not certain. Trimming cost V 2 bases and J 2 bases, with 9 bases left between them. Germline CDR1 SGHTA, CDR2 FQGNSA. CDR3 length: 14 residues. The CDR3 nucleotides read TGTGCCAGCAGCTTACCGGGGATGAACTATGGCTACACCTTC. As protein: CASSLPGMNYGYTF.